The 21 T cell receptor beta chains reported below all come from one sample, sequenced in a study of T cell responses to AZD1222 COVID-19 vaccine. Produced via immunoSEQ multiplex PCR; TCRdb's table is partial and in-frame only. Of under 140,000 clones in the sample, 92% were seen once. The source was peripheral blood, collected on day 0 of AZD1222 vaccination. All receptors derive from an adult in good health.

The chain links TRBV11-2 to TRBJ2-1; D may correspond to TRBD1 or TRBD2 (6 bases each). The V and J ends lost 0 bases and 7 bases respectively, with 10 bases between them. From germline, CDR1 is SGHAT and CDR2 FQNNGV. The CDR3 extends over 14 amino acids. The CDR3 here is CASSLDGGRNEQFF. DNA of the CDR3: TGTGCCAGCAGCTTAGATGGGGGGCGGAATGAGCAGTTCTTC.

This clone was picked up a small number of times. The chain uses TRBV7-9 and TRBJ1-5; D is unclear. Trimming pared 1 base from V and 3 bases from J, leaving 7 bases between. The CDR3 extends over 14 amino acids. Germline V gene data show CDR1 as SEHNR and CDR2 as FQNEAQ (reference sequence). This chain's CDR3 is CASSLGSNNQPQHF. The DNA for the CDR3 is TGTGCCAGCAGCTTAGGGAGCAACAATCAGCCCCAGCATTTT.

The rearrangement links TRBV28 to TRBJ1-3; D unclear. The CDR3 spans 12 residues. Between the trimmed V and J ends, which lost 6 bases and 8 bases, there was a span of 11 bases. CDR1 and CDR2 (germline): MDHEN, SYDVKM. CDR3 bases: TGTGCCAGCAGCCCTCGCGGGGACACCATATATTTT. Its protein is CASSPRGDTIYF.

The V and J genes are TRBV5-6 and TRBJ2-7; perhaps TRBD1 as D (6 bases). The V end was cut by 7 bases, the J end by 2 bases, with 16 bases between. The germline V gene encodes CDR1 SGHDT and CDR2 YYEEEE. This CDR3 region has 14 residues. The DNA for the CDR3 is TGTGCCAGCTCGGTGGGGGCCGCGACCTACGAGCAGTACTTC. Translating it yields CASSVGAATYEQYF.

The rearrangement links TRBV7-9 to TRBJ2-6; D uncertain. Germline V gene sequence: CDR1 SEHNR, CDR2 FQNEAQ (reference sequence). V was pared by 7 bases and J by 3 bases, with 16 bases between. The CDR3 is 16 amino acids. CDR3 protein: CASTPTLVGGANVLTF. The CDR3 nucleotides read TGTGCCAGCACCCCAACCCTCGTTGGTGGGGCCAACGTCCTGACTTTC.

CDR3 bases: TGTGCCAGCTCACCCCGGGACAGGCTTGCAACTAATGAAAAACTGTTTTTT. Translating gives CASSPRDRLATNEKLFF. The chain joins TRBV18 to TRBJ1-4; TRBD1 agrees at 8 bases. CDR3 length: 17 residues. CDR1 is KGHSH, CDR2 LQKENI, per germline. With 3 bases clipped from V and 0 bases from J, the junction kept 6 bases outside the gene matches.

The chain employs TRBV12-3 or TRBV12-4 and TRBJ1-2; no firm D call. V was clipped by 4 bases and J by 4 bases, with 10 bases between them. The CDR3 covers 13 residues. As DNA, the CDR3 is TGTGCCAGCAGTTCCCCTGGACTCTATGGCTACACCTTC. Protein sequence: CASSSPGLYGYTF.

The CDR3 protein is CASSRTRATGSEAFF. The CDR3 DNA reads as TGTGCCAGCAGCCGCACCCGGGCCACTGGTTCTGAAGCTTTCTTT. This sequence joins TRBV7-2 and TRBJ1-1; no firm D call. Trimming took 5 bases from V and 6 from J, leaving 19 bases between them. This CDR3 comprises 15 residues. Per the germline V gene, CDR1 is SGHTA and CDR2 is FQGNSA.

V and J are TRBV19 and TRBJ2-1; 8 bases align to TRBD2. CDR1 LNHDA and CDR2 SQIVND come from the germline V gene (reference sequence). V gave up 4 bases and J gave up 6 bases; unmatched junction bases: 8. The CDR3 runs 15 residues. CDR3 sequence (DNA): TGTGCCAGTAGTAGCGGGGGGCATTCTCTCAATGAGCAGTTCTTC. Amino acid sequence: CASSSGGHSLNEQFF.

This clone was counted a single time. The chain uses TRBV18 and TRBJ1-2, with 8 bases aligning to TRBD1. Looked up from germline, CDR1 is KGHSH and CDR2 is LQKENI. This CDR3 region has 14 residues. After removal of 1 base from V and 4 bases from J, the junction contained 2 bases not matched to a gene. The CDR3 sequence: CASSPLTGGYGYTF. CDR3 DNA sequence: TGTGCCAGCTCACCACTAACAGGGGGCTATGGCTACACCTTC.

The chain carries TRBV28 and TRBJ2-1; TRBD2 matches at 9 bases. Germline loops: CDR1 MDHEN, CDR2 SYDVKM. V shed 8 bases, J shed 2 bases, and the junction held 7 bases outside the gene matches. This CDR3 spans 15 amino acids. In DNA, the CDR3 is TGTGCCAGCGGTAGCCGCGGGGGGGCCTACAATGAGCAGTTCTTC. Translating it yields CASGSRGGAYNEQFF.

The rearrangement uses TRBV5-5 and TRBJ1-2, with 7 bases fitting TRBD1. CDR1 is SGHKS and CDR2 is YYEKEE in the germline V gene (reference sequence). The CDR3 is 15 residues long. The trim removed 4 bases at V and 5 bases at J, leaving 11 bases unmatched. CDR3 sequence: CASSIGQEPWYGYTF. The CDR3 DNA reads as TGTGCCAGCAGCATAGGACAGGAGCCTTGGTATGGCTACACCTTC.

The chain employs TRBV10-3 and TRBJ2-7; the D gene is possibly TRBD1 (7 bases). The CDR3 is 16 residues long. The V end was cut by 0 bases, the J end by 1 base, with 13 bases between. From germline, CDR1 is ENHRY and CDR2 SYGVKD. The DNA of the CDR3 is TGTGCCATCAGTGAGTCCGGAGGGGGCCGTTCCTACGAGCAGTACTTC. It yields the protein CAISESGGGRSYEQYF.

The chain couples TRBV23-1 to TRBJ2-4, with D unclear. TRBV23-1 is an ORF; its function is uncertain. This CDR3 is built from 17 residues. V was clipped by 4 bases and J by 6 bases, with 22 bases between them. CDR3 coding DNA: TGCGCCAGCAGTCCCCCGCCCGGTGGCCCCCGGCCAAACATTCAGTACTTC. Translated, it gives CASSPPPGGPRPNIQYF.

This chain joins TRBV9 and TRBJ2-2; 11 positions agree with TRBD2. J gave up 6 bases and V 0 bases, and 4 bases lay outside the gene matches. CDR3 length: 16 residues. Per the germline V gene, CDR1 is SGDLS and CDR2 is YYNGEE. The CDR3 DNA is TGTGCCAGCAGCGTAGTAGCGGGGGGGCTGGCCGGGGAGCTGTTTTTT. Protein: CASSVVAGGLAGELFF.

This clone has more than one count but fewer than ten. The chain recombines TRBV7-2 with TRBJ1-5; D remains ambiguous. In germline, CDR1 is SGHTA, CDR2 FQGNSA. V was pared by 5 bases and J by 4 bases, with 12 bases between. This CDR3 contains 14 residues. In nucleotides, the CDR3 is TGTGCCAGCAGCCCAGAGGAGACTAATCAGCCCCAGCATTTT. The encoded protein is CASSPEETNQPQHF.

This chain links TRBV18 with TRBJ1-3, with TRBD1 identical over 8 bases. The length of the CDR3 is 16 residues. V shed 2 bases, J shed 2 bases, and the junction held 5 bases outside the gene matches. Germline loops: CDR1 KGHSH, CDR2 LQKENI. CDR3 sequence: CASSPTQGAAGNTIYF. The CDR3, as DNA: TGTGCCAGCTCACCAACCCAGGGGGCGGCTGGAAACACCATATATTTT.

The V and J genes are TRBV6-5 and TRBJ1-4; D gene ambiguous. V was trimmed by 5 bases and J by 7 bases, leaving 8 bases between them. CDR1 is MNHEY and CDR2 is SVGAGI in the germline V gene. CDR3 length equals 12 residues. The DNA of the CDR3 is TGTGCCAGCAGTCCGGCCGGTGAAAAACTGTTTTTT. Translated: CASSPAGEKLFF.

The CDR3 here is CASSVSGLRYGYTF. CDR3 DNA sequence: TGTGCCAGCAGTGTTAGCGGGCTTCGGTATGGCTACACCTTC. This chain joins TRBV2 and TRBJ1-2; D remains ambiguous. Germline CDR1 SNHLY, CDR2 FYNNEI. Trimming removed 4 bases from V and 5 bases from J, with 14 bases in between. This CDR3 region has 14 residues.

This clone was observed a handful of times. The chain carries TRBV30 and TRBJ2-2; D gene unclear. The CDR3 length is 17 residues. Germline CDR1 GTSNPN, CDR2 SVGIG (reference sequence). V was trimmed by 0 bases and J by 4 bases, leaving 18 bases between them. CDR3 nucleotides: TGTGCCTGGAGTGTCCCTCCAAGACTGACATTCACCGGGGAGCTGTTTTTT. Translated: CAWSVPPRLTFTGELFF. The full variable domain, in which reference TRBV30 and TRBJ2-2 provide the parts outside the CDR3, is SQTIHQWPATLVQPVGSPLSLECTVEGTSNPNLYWYRQAAGRGLQLLFYSVGIGQISSEVPQNLSASRPQDRQFILSSKKLLLSDSGFYLCAWSVPPRLTFTGELFFGEGSRLTVL.

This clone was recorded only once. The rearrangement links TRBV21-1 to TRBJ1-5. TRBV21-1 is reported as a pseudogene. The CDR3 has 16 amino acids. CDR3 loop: CASSKGGREGDQPQHF. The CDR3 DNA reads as TGTGCCAGCAGCAAAGGAGGCAGGGAGGGAGATCAGCCCCAGCATTTT.